The entry below describes one T cell receptor beta chain. The CDR3 has 18 residues. Germline CDR1 is SGHVS and CDR2 is FNYEAQ. The V and J ends lost 4 bases and 1 base respectively, with 19 bases between them. The sample is drawn from a study of blood T cell repertoires in COVID-19. Study-wide context: Nucleic acid was either cDNA or gDNA, and it came from T cells, B-cell-depleted T cells, or PBMCs.

Assay used: immunoSEQ multiplex PCR; TCRdb lists only in-frame clones, some missing. The top ten hold roughly 8% of the sample, which has about 210,000 clones, more than 70% seen once. This sequence was found in a woman aged 45-65 years with acute or convalescent COVID-19. J is TRBJ2-2 and V is TRBV7-6; tentative D call: TRBD1 (5 bases). Sample: peripheral blood. The CDR3 here is CASSSRPEADMNTGELFF. Here the CDR3 DNA reads TGTGCCAGCAGCTCCCGACCTGAGGCGGACATGAACACCGGGGAGCTGTTTTTT.